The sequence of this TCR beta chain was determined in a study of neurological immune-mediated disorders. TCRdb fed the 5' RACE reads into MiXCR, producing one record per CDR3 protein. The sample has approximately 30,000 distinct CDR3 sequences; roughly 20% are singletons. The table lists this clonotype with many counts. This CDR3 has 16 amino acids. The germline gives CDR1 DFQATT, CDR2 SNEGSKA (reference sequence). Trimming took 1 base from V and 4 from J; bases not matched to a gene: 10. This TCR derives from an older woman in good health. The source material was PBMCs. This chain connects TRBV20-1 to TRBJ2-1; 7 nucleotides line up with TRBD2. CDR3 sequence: CSARVAAGVTYNEQFF. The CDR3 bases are TGCAGTGCTAGAGTTGCGGCGGGAGTGACTTACAATGAGCAGTTCTTC.